This T cell receptor (beta chain) was found in a study of OX40 agonist ivuxolimab in advanced cancers. On this clone: What it binds is not known.

Assay used: immunoSEQ multiplex PCR; TCRdb lists only in-frame clones, some missing. The table lists approximately 29,000 clones, 70% to 80% of them singletons. Study-level findings and limits: Normalized T-cell clonal expansion was also low in some nonresponders.

Baseline was the first blood sampling point, followed by cycle 4 day 1 and cycle 7 day 1. The sample in question was CD4+ or CD8+ T cells sorted from blood, obtained in a trial of the OX40 agonist ivuxolimab. The receptor's source is an adult with an advanced solid tumor such as melanoma, head and neck, liver or kidney cancer.

The CDR3 DNA reads TGTGCCAGTACCCCGGGACAGGGGATCGCTGGAAACACCATATATTTT. Its translation is CASTPGQGIAGNTIYF. The V gene is TRBV19, the J gene TRBJ1-3, with 10 positions matching TRBD1. The CDR3 contains 16 residues. CDR1 and CDR2 (germline): LNHDA, SQIVND (reference sequence). J was trimmed by 2 bases and V by 7 bases; bases with no gene match: 8.